The rows below give T cell receptor beta chains drawn from one sample of a study of CD8+ T cells in alopecia areata. This table comes from immunoSEQ multiplex PCR, and its TCRdb copy is limited to in-frame clones, with some not included. The sample includes 100,000 to 150,000 clones, 45% to 60% seen only once; the top ten take 4.5%. The sample was CD4+ T cells sorted from blood, taken at week 0. Receptor source: a human donor with alopecia areata. Both conserved end residues are part of each CDR3. The order of the fields is D gene, clone size, CDR3 length, V gene, J gene, CDR3 protein, CDR3 DNA. A D gene is named only where the DNA matches it firmly. Some rows mark clone size as missing; the rest say once, few, many or name a class of expanded clone.

>TRBD1|.|15|TRBV13|TRBJ1-2
CASSFSQGANYGYTF
TGTGCCAGCAGCTTTTCACAGGGGGCTAACTATGGCTACACCTTC
>.|.|11|TRBV20-1|TRBJ2-7
CSAEVTYEQYF
TGCAGTGCCGAAGTCACCTACGAGCAGTACTTC
>TRBD2|few|17|TRBV5-4|TRBJ2-1
CASSPKLAGGSYNEQFF
TGTGCCAGCAGCCCTAAACTAGCGGGGGGGTCCTACAATGAGCAGTTCTTC
>.|.|15|TRBV18|TRBJ2-7
CASSPDGGPSYEQYF
TGTGCCAGCTCGCCCGACGGGGGGCCCTCCTACGAGCAGTACTTC
>TRBD2|few|15|TRBV7-2|TRBJ2-5
CASSPLAGRQETQYF
TGTGCCAGCAGCCCACTAGCGGGGCGCCAAGAGACCCAGTACTTC
>TRBD2|.|14|TRBV7-2|TRBJ2-7
CASSRIAGPYEQYF
TGTGCCAGCAGCCGGATAGCGGGACCCTACGAGCAGTACTTC
>.|.|16|TRBV7-8|TRBJ2-5
CASSFLPGGLGETQYF
TGTGCCAGCAGCTTCCTGCCGGGGGGCCTTGGGGAGACCCAGTACTTC
>.|few|13|TRBV18|TRBJ2-2
CASSSTNTGELFF
TGTGCCAGCTCATCGACGAACACCGGGGAGCTGTTTTTT
>.|once|16|TRBV2|TRBJ1-1
CASSRMEQPLNTEAFF
TGTGCCAGCAGCCGAATGGAACAGCCCCTGAACACTGAAGCTTTCTTT
>.|.|16|TRBV27|TRBJ1-5
CASSFRTVYSNQPQHF
TGTGCCAGCAGTTTCCGGACAGTCTATAGCAATCAGCCCCAGCATTTT
>.|few|13|TRBV4-3|TRBJ1-2
CASSQDGVYGYTF
TGCGCCAGCAGCCAAGACGGAGTCTATGGCTACACCTTC
>.|.|13|TRBV18|TRBJ2-1
CASSQDRDNEQFF
TGTGCCAGCTCCCAGGACAGAGACAATGAGCAGTTCTTC
>TRBD1|.|14|TRBV2|TRBJ1-2
CASSWTGDNYGYTF
TGTGCCAGCAGCTGGACAGGGGATAACTATGGCTACACCTTC
>.|.|13|TRBV4-2|TRBJ2-1
CASSQGRVEEQFF
TGTGCCAGCAGCCAAGGGAGGGTCGAGGAGCAGTTCTTC
>TRBD2|.|15|TRBV2|TRBJ2-5
CASSESGTSSETQYF
TGTGCCAGCAGTGAAAGCGGGACTAGTAGCGAGACCCAGTACTTC
>TRBD1|.|14|TRBV18|TRBJ1-2
CASSPGQENYGYTF
TGTGCCAGCTCACCTGGACAGGAGAACTATGGCTACACCTTC
>.|few|16|TRBV4-1|TRBJ2-5
CASSHPFRQDQETQYF
TGCGCCAGCAGCCACCCATTCAGACAGGACCAAGAGACCCAGTACTTC
>.|once|14|TRBV29-1|TRBJ2-5
CSAPRSSQGETQYF
TGCAGCGCCCCGCGATCAAGTCAAGGAGAGACCCAGTACTTC
>TRBD1|few|16|TRBV18|TRBJ1-2
CASSPRPGQGVDGYTF
TGTGCCAGCTCACCTAGGCCGGGACAGGGTGTCGATGGCTACACCTTC
>TRBD1|.|14|TRBV6-1|TRBJ2-1
CASGDRKLYNEQFF
TGTGCCAGCGGGGACAGGAAACTATACAATGAGCAGTTCTTC
>.|few|17|TRBV5-4|TRBJ1-2
CASSWLLQRGTRYGYTF
TGTGCCAGCAGCTGGCTACTTCAAAGGGGGACCCGCTATGGCTACACCTTC
>TRBD1|few|14|TRBV6-6|TRBJ1-5
CASSPWDRGQPQHF
TGTGCCAGCAGTCCCTGGGACAGGGGTCAGCCCCAGCATTTT
>TRBD1|.|18|TRBV28|TRBJ1-1
CASSAYPGTALLNTEAFF
TGTGCCAGCAGTGCATATCCCGGGACAGCGCTACTAAACACTGAAGCTTTCTTT
>TRBD2|.|18|TRBV7-2|TRBJ2-7
CASSLALGTSGRAYEQYF
TGTGCCAGCAGCTTAGCGCTTGGGACTAGCGGGAGGGCCTACGAGCAGTACTTC
>.|.|16|TRBV7-9|TRBJ2-5
CASSPQLASVGGTQYF
TGTGCCAGCAGCCCCCAGCTAGCGAGTGTGGGGGGGACCCAGTACTTC
>.|few|13|TRBV9|TRBJ1-3
CASSPGFGNTIYF
TGTGCCAGCAGCCCAGGGTTTGGAAACACCATATATTTT
>TRBD1|.|13|TRBV7-2|TRBJ2-7
CASSPDRGRVQYF
TGTGCCAGCAGCCCGGACAGGGGGCGGGTGCAGTACTTC
>TRBD1|.|13|TRBV7-2|TRBJ1-4
CASSQGQAEKLFF
TGTGCCAGCAGCCAGGGACAGGCTGAAAAACTGTTTTTT
>TRBD2|few|16|TRBV2|TRBJ2-1
CASSRRLAGVNNEQFF
TGTGCCAGCAGTCGCAGACTAGCGGGAGTGAACAATGAGCAGTTCTTC
>.|.|15|TRBV4-3|TRBJ2-3
CASSQVTDPTDTQYF
TGCGCCAGCAGCCAAGTAACAGATCCCACAGATACGCAGTATTTT
>.|.|14|TRBV6-6|TRBJ1-6
CASSYTTDNSPLHF
TGTGCCAGCAGTTACACGACCGATAATTCACCCCTCCACTTT
>.|.|13|TRBV29-1|TRBJ2-3
CSAGTASTDTQYF
TGCAGCGCCGGGACGGCTAGCACAGATACGCAGTATTTT
>.|.|14|TRBV11-2|TRBJ2-5
CASSLGSGMETQYF
TGTGCCAGCAGCTTAGGGTCAGGGATGGAGACCCAGTACTTC
>TRBD1|.|13|TRBV25-1|TRBJ1-1
CASSVRQGTEAFF
TGTGCCAGCAGTGTAAGACAGGGGACTGAAGCTTTCTTT
>.|once|16|TRBV30|TRBJ1-1
CAWSVTRNLSRVGAFF
TGTGCCTGGAGTGTAACCCGAAATTTAAGTCGGGTTGGAGCTTTCTTT
>.|.|16|TRBV5-4|TRBJ2-1
CASSRGGLPSGDEQFF
TGTGCCAGCAGCCGGGGTGGACTCCCCTCCGGGGATGAGCAGTTCTTC
>.|.|14|TRBV27|TRBJ2-3
CASHPHLVTDTQYF
TGTGCCAGCCACCCCCACCTAGTAACAGATACGCAGTATTTT
>.|few|15|TRBV6-1|TRBJ2-7
CASRVGARSAYEQYF
TGTGCCAGCAGGGTCGGGGCCCGATCCGCCTACGAGCAGTACTTC
>.|few|15|TRBV7-2|TRBJ2-5
CASSLVQGIEETQYF
TGTGCCAGCAGCTTAGTCCAGGGGATCGAAGAGACCCAGTACTTC
>.|.|12|TRBV28|TRBJ2-7
CASSFRSYEQYF
TGTGCCAGCAGTTTTCGGAGCTACGAGCAGTACTTC
>.|.|15|TRBV19|TRBJ2-7
CASRSRGHIANEQYF
TGTGCCAGCCGATCCCGGGGGCACATCGCCAACGAGCAGTACTTC
>.|.|14|TRBV5-6|TRBJ2-3
CASSRTGREDTQYF
TGTGCCAGCAGCAGAACAGGGAGAGAAGATACGCAGTATTTT
>.|few|14|TRBV18|TRBJ2-5
CASSELRVRETQYF
TGTGCCAGCTCAGAGCTACGGGTCAGGGAGACCCAGTACTTC
>TRBD2|.|14|TRBV7-2|TRBJ2-5
CASILAESQETQYF
TGTGCCAGCATACTAGCGGAGAGCCAAGAGACCCAGTACTTC
>.|.|11|TRBV2|TRBJ2-3
CASSDQRTQYF
TGTGCCAGCAGTGACCAACGTACGCAGTATTTT
>.|.|19|TRBV21-1|TRBJ2-6
CASSTWAGALRKRANVLTF
TGTGCCAGCAGCACCTGGGCAGGGGCCCTGAGGAAACGGGCCAACGTCCTGACTTTC
>TRBD2|.|14|TRBV18|TRBJ2-7
CASSPRRELDEQYF
TGTGCCAGCTCGCCAAGGCGGGAGTTGGACGAGCAGTACTTC
>TRBD1|.|15|TRBV4-1|TRBJ2-7
CASSHMDRGPYEQYF
TGCGCCAGCAGCCACATGGACAGGGGCCCCTACGAGCAGTACTTC
>.|.|11|TRBV11-2|TRBJ2-1
CASSGLGEQFF
TGTGCCAGCAGCGGATTGGGTGAGCAGTTCTTC
>TRBD2|.|17|TRBV11-1|TRBJ2-7
CASSLSSGGNVRYEQYF
TGTGCCAGCAGCTTATCCAGCGGGGGGAATGTACGGTACGAGCAGTACTTC
>.|.|15|TRBV9|TRBJ2-1
CASSVVPSGGYEQFF
TGTGCCAGCAGCGTAGTCCCATCGGGCGGATATGAGCAGTTCTTC
>TRBD1|.|15|TRBV6-6|TRBJ1-4
CASSYSQGTNEKLFF
TGTGCCAGCAGTTACTCACAGGGGACTAATGAAAAACTGTTTTTT
>.|.|16|TRBV27|TRBJ2-3
CASSLSNRMSTDTQYF
TGTGCCAGCAGTTTATCGAACAGGATGAGCACAGATACGCAGTATTTT
>.|.|14|TRBV13|TRBJ2-4
CASSPGRTKNIQYF
TGTGCCAGCAGCCCCGGAAGGACCAAAAACATTCAGTACTTC
>TRBD2|.|18|TRBV4-3|TRBJ2-2
CASSQASGLAGNTGELFF
TGCGCCAGCAGCCAAGCATCGGGACTAGCGGGGAACACCGGGGAGCTGTTTTTT